This T cell receptor beta chain was documented in a study of T cell responses to AZD1222 COVID-19 vaccine. The study's findings and limits: Targets within unmutated variant regions were reportedly found for nearly half of spike-specific TCRs.

The CDR3 consists of 14 residues. The V segment lost 5 bases and the J segment 6 bases; nucleotides outside the gene matches: 10. The germline gives CDR1 SQVTM, CDR2 ANQGSEA. A note on this clone: Its specificity is unknown.

Combined were second doses at about 4 or about 12 weeks. Assay: immunoSEQ multiplex PCR; the TCRdb copy retains only in-frame clones and omits some. The sample holds around 87,000 clones, around 87% seen once. Sequencing used peripheral blood, obtained 28 days after the second AZD1222 dose. The TCR comes from an adult who received the AZD1222 COVID-19 vaccine. V gene TRBV29-1 combines with J gene TRBJ1-2; 9 positions match TRBD1. CDR3 sequence (DNA): TGCAGCGTTACCAGCTCAACAGGGGGCGATGGCTACACCTTC. Protein sequence: CSVTSSTGGDGYTF.